This T cell receptor beta chain stems from a study of shared clonotypes between healthy human individuals. The table came from immunoSEQ multiplex PCR; TCRdb's copy has only in-frame clones and leaves some out. The data show millions of clones, approximately 94% seen once. Naive CD8 cells lacked CD45RO, underwent positive selection for CCR7 and left out terminally differentiated effector memory CD45RA+ cells. Caucasian adults residing in Nashville, Tennessee made up all the donors. The CDR3 extends over 16 amino acids. J gave up 3 bases and V 0 bases, and 7 bases lay outside the gene matches. The germline V gene encodes CDR1 SGHTA and CDR2 FQGNSA.

The origin of this receptor is a man younger than 35 in good health. The source material was naive CD8+ T cells sorted from blood. V gene TRBV7-2 combines with J gene TRBJ2-5, with 7 bases aligning to TRBD2. The CDR3 DNA reads TGTGCCAGCAGCTTAGCGAGGTCGAGCGGGGAAGAGACCCAGTACTTC. This codes for CASSLARSSGEETQYF.